This T cell receptor beta chain was captured by sequencing in a study of blood T cell repertoires in COVID-19. Libraries were prepared by immunoSEQ multiplex PCR; TCRdb keeps only in-frame clonotypes and omits some of them. The sample shows about 180,000 clones, around 89% of them seen only once. V was clipped by 3 bases and J by 2 bases; unmatched bases: 7. The V gene's germline CDR1 is SGHTA and CDR2 FQGTGA. This CDR3 spans 16 amino acids. The chain links TRBV7-3 to TRBJ2-1, with 7 positions matching TRBD2. This receptor was obtained from a man between 18 and 29 years old who had recovered from COVID-19. Sequencing input: peripheral blood. CDR3: CASSFRSGRPYNEQFF. The CDR3, as DNA: TGTGCCAGCAGCTTTCGGTCCGGGAGGCCCTACAATGAGCAGTTCTTC.